This record looks at one T cell receptor beta chain sequence and its context. As processed by the authors: Nucleated cell number was recorded as an estimate derived from reference gene primer amplification. Data came from immunoSEQ multiplex PCR; TCRdb stores just in-frame clones and leaves some out. The V and J calls and clone size were taken over from that table, and D and trimming were inferred from the DNA. The profile shows fewer than 150,000 clones, approximately 84% of them singletons. The sample originates from a study of blood T cell repertoires in COVID-19. Study-level information: T cells, B-cell-depleted T cells, or PBMCs provided the cDNA or gDNA that served as material.

CDR1 MNHEY and CDR2 SMNVEV come from the germline V gene (reference sequence). The CDR3 runs to 15 residues. V lost 4 bases, J lost 4 bases, and 8 bases stayed unmatched. The receptor comes from a woman aged 45 to 65 who had recovered from COVID-19. Material: peripheral blood. This chain joins TRBV27 and TRBJ2-7; 9 bases line up with TRBD1. CDR3 protein: CASSSPGQGIYEQYF. CDR3 coding DNA: TGTGCCAGCAGTTCCCCGGGACAGGGCATATACGAGCAGTACTTC.